These 25 T cell receptor beta chains came from one sample sequenced in a study of blood T cell repertoires in COVID-19. Sequencing was performed with immunoSEQ multiplex PCR; in TCRdb, only in-frame clones are kept and a portion is missing. In the table there are about 530,000 clones, 85% to 90% of which are singletons. The sequencing input was peripheral blood. Every receptor here comes from a woman aged 50 to 65 with COVID-19, enrolled during active disease.

Comment on this clone: The junction differs from germline at one of its ends, possibly a read error. J is TRBJ2-1 and V is TRBV11-1; 8 bases align to TRBD1. The CDR3 totals 16 residues. CDR1 and CDR2 (germline): SGHAT, FQDESV (reference sequence). CDR3 sequence (DNA): TGTGCCAGCAGCTTACTGGCAGGGGGCTCCCACAATGAGCAGTTCTTC. Translation: CASSLLAGGSHNEQFF.

This clone came up once. Other DNA sequences in this sample translate to the same CDR3. The rearrangement uses TRBV3-1 (or the pseudogene TRBV3-2) and TRBJ1-2, with TRBD1 matching 8 bases. Germline CDR1 LGHDT, CDR2 YNNKEL (reference sequence). The ends lost 2 bases at V and 3 bases at J; junction bases unmatched: 2. This CDR3 is 14 amino acids long. CDR3 loop: CASSQTTGDYGYTF. Here the CDR3 DNA reads TGTGCCAGCAGCCAAACGACAGGGGACTATGGCTACACCTTC.

The chain uses TRBV3-1 (or the pseudogene TRBV3-2) and TRBJ1-2, with 9 bases identical to TRBD1. CDR1 and CDR2 from the germline V gene are LGHDT and YNNKEL (reference sequence). The V and J ends lost 1 base and 1 base, in that order; junction bases with no gene match: 4. The CDR3 is 16 amino acids. The chain's CDR3 is CASSQGGQGLNYGYTF. The CDR3 DNA is TGTGCCAGCAGCCAAGGTGGACAGGGGCTTAACTATGGCTACACCTTC.

CDR3 DNA sequence: TGTGCCAGCAGTTCCGGGACAGGGAATAACTATGGCTACACCTTC. It translates to CASSSGTGNNYGYTF. V is TRBV7-2 and J is TRBJ1-2, with TRBD1 matching 9 bases. In germline, CDR1 is SGHTA, CDR2 FQGNSA. The CDR3 runs to 15 residues. J gave up 1 base and V 6 bases, and 6 bases lay outside the gene matches.

V is TRBV7-8 and J is TRBJ1-2, with 8 bases that match TRBD1. The germline CDR1 and CDR2 sequences are SGHVS and FQNEAQ. Trimming at V came to 4 bases and at J to 0 bases, leaving 1 base not matched to a gene. The CDR3 extends over 14 amino acids. The CDR3 sequence is CASSSTGANYGYTF. CDR3 DNA: TGTGCCAGCAGCTCGACAGGGGCTAACTATGGCTACACCTTC.

The chain employs TRBV6-1 and TRBJ1-2; the D is unclear. CDR1 is MNHNS and CDR2 is SASEGT in the germline V gene. With 1 base removed from V and 4 bases from J, the gap between germline ends came to 13 bases. CDR3 length: 15 residues. CDR3 coding DNA: TGTGCCAGCAGTGAAGGTACAGCTTCCCTCTATGGCTACACCTTC. As protein: CASSEGTASLYGYTF.

Note on this clone: The sample contains more than one DNA sequence encoding this CDR3. The chain joins TRBV3-1 (or the pseudogene TRBV3-2) to TRBJ1-5, with TRBD1 matching over 8 bases. The V and J ends lost 8 bases and 6 bases, in that order; junction bases with no gene match: 6. Germline values: CDR1 LGHDT, CDR2 YNNKEL (reference sequence). The CDR3 loop spans 13 amino acids. The chain's CDR3 is CASSQGAGQPQHF. The CDR3 region has the DNA TGTGCCAGCTCCCAGGGGGCAGGTCAGCCCCAGCATTTT.

CDR3 amino acids: CASSLGLAGTPSYNEQFF. CDR3 nucleotides: TGTGCCAGCAGCCTAGGACTAGCGGGGACCCCTTCCTACAATGAGCAGTTCTTC. The chain employs TRBV5-4 and TRBJ2-1, with 12 nucleotides matching TRBD2. The CDR3 is made up of 18 amino acids. After removal of 4 bases from V and 1 base from J, the junction contained 9 bases not matched to a gene. CDR1 SGHNT and CDR2 YYREEE come from the germline V gene (reference sequence).

The chain couples TRBV28 to TRBJ1-2, with D hard to call. CDR1 and CDR2 from the germline V gene are MDHEN and SYDVKM. V was trimmed by 2 bases and J by 5 bases, leaving 18 bases between them. The CDR3 totals 16 residues. CDR3 coding DNA: TGTGCCAGCAGTTTAATAGGAGGGAACGGGCGTTATGGCTACACCTTC. The encoded protein is CASSLIGGNGRYGYTF.

In this sample, this clone turned up once. The rearrangement links TRBV11-2 to TRBJ1-3; D ambiguous. CDR1 SGHAT and CDR2 FQNNGV come from the germline V gene. V was cut by 1 base and J by 3 bases, with 4 bases left in between. The CDR3 is 13 amino acids. The CDR3 DNA is TGTGCCAGCAGCTTAGCTCTTGGAAACACCATATATTTT. Its translation: CASSLALGNTIYF.

The V and J genes are TRBV6-5 and TRBJ2-3; TRBD2 agrees at 11 bases. The germline V gene encodes CDR1 MNHEY and CDR2 SVGAGI. This CDR3 is 16 amino acids long. The V gene end was trimmed by 4 bases and the J gene end by 6 bases; junction bases not matched to a gene: 9. CDR3 DNA: TGTGCCAGCAGTTTTGCTAGCGGGGGGTTGCGGGATACGCAGTATTTT. Residues: CASSFASGGLRDTQYF.

This chain links TRBV6-5 with TRBJ1-2, with D possibly being TRBD1 (5 bases). Germline values: CDR1 MNHEY, CDR2 SVGAGI. The CDR3 sequence is 13 residues long. V was shortened by 6 bases and J by 8 bases, with 16 bases between the two germline ends. The CDR3 region has the DNA TGTGCCAGCAGCCCCTCACAGGCCCGGGGCTACACCTTC. This codes for CASSPSQARGYTF.

The chain has TRBV14 and TRBJ1-1; no firm D call. Trimming pared 5 bases from V and 0 bases from J, leaving 7 bases between. The germline V gene has CDR1 SGHDN and CDR2 FVKESK. This CDR3 spans 13 amino acids. DNA of the CDR3: TGTGCCAGCAGCGTGAGCATGAACACTGAAGCTTTCTTT. It yields the protein CASSVSMNTEAFF.

The chain links TRBV30 to TRBJ1-3; D gene unclear. Trimming cost V 2 bases and J 0 bases, with 11 bases left between them. The CDR3 totals 15 residues. The germline gives CDR1 GTSNPN, CDR2 SVGIG (reference sequence). The CDR3 spells CAWSNGGNSGNTIYF. For the CDR3, the DNA is TGTGCCTGGAGTAACGGCGGAAACTCTGGAAACACCATATATTTT.

V usage is TRBV12-2 and J usage is TRBJ2-7; TRBD1 was called by the table and not checked on the DNA. TRBV12-2 is a pseudogene locus. CDR3 length: 17 amino acids. CDR3 nucleotides: TGTGCAAGTCGCTTAGGGTTCTTAGGGCAGGGGGGCTACGAGCAGTACTTC. This codes for CASRLGFLGQGGYEQYF.

The chain couples TRBV2 to TRBJ2-2, with D unclear. Germline V gives CDR1 SNHLY, CDR2 FYNNEI. The CDR3 sequence is 15 residues long. The V end was cut by 4 bases, the J end by 5 bases, with 14 bases between. The CDR3: CASSGLSGGTGELFF. CDR3 DNA: TGTGCCAGCAGTGGGTTGAGTGGCGGTACCGGGGAGCTGTTTTTT.

This chain links TRBV3-1 (or the pseudogene TRBV3-2) with TRBJ2-1, with D hard to call. The germline gives CDR1 LGHDT, CDR2 YNNKEL (reference sequence). V was clipped by 4 bases and J by 0 bases, with 10 bases between them. This CDR3 is 15 amino acids long. The CDR3 region has the DNA TGTGCCAGCAGCCTTCAGGCAGGCTCCTACAATGAGCAGTTCTTC. It encodes CASSLQAGSYNEQFF.

This sequence joins TRBV6-1 and TRBJ1-6; D gene unclear. Trimming took off 3 bases at V and 7 bases at J, with 13 bases between the two ends. Germline V gives CDR1 MNHNS, CDR2 SASEGT. The CDR3 totals 15 residues. The CDR3 coding sequence is TGTGCCAGCAGTGAGGGCGTCCATAGAAATTCACCCCTCCACTTT. It encodes CASSEGVHRNSPLHF.

The rearrangement uses TRBV10-1 and TRBJ2-2, with 10 positions matching TRBD2. V shed 8 bases, J shed 6 bases, and the junction held 15 bases outside the gene matches. The CDR3 extends over 17 amino acids. Germline CDR1 reads WNHNN; CDR2 reads SYGVQD (reference sequence). CDR3 bases: TGCGCCAGCTCCCTAGGGCATAGCGGGGGGCATTCCGGGGAGCTGTTTTTT. It yields the protein CASSLGHSGGHSGELFF.

The gene calls are TRBV19 and TRBJ2-6; D remains unclear. The V gene lost 8 bases and the J gene lost 0 bases, with 8 bases spanning the gap. The CDR3 runs to 14 residues. Germline V gene lookup returns CDR1 LNHDA and CDR2 SQIVND (reference sequence). This chain's CDR3 is CASEPGSGANVLTF. The CDR3 region has the DNA TGTGCCAGTGAACCAGGCTCTGGGGCCAACGTCCTGACTTTC.

This clone was detected only a few times. The V gene is TRBV7-2, the J gene TRBJ2-3, with 16 bases fitting TRBD2. V lost 1 base to trimming and J lost 5 bases; unmatched junction nucleotides: 6. In germline, CDR1 is SGHTA, CDR2 FQGNSA. The CDR3 is made up of 18 amino acids. The CDR3, as DNA: TGTGCCAGCAGCTTAGTAGGGACTAGCGGGGGGGCCCAAGATACGCAGTATTTT. This codes for CASSLVGTSGGAQDTQYF.

This chain uses TRBV6-5 with TRBJ1-2; TRBD1 aligns across 12 bases. V shed 10 bases, J shed 9 bases, and the junction held 12 bases outside the gene matches. Germline-derived CDR1 and CDR2 are MNHEY and SVGAGI. This CDR3 spans 14 amino acids. The CDR3 spells CATLPGQGARSYTF. Here the CDR3 DNA reads TGTGCCACCTTGCCGGGACAGGGGGCTCGAAGCTACACCTTC.

CDR3 region: CASSLGPQPEAFF. DNA of the CDR3: TGTGCCAGCAGCTTGGGCCCTCAACCGGAAGCTTTCTTT. The V gene is TRBV7-3, the J gene TRBJ1-1; D ambiguous. This CDR3 is 13 amino acids long. CDR1 is SGHTA and CDR2 is FQGTGA in the germline V gene. Between the trimmed V and J ends, which lost 3 bases and 8 bases, there was a span of 13 bases.

The gene calls are TRBV6-5 and TRBJ1-3, with D possibly being TRBD1 (6 bases). CDR1 is MNHEY, CDR2 SVGAGI, per germline. Deletions cut 6 bases from V and 2 bases from J, with 14 bases between. The CDR3 spans 15 residues. The CDR3 nucleotides are TGTGCCAGCAGCAGCACAGGGACGGCTGGAAACACCATATATTTT. It specifies CASSSTGTAGNTIYF.

A word on this clone: The same CDR3 also results from other DNA sequences found in this sample. The chain has TRBV19 and TRBJ1-5; D call uncertain. CDR3 length equals 12 residues. CDR1 and CDR2 (germline): LNHDA, SQIVND (reference sequence). Deletions cut 5 bases from V and 4 bases from J, with 6 bases between. The CDR3: CASSLLNQPQHF. DNA of the CDR3: TGTGCCAGTAGTCTATTGAATCAGCCCCAGCATTTT.